Given below is one TCR beta chain in context. The CDR3 covers 12 residues. V gave up 7 bases and J gave up 15 bases, with 19 bases separating them. This entry comes from a study of control samples from healthy donors and cancer patients. Libraries were prepared by immunoSEQ multiplex PCR; TCRdb keeps only in-frame clonotypes and omits some of them. The sample contains some 74,000 clones, 94% of which appear only once. The gene calls are TRBV12-3 or TRBV12-4 and TRBJ2-1, with a possible D match to TRBD2 (5 bases). The sample was blood. The sequence was obtained from a woman between 25 and 40 years old in good health. CDR3 DNA: TGTGCCAGCAACGTTGGTTTGAGGGATCCGTTCTTC. It encodes CASNVGLRDPFF.